Shown below are 22 T cell receptor beta chains from a single sample sequenced in a study of blood T cell repertoires in COVID-19. Profiled with immunoSEQ multiplex PCR; TCRdb holds only in-frame clones, not every one. In the table there are 45,000 to 65,000 clones, 80% to 90% of which are singletons. What was sequenced was peripheral blood. These receptors originate from a human donor in a cohort sampled during active COVID-19.

The rearrangement uses TRBV6-5 and TRBJ1-6; tentative D call: TRBD1 (5 bases). Germline V gene data show CDR1 as MNHEY and CDR2 as SVGAGI. The CDR3 length is 14 residues. V was cut by 4 bases and J by 14 bases, with 18 bases left in between. The CDR3 here is CASSSWGGVMALHF. In nucleotides, the CDR3 is TGTGCCAGCAGTTCTTGGGGGGGGGTGATGGCCCTCCACTTT.

This clone is a singleton in its sample. This chain uses TRBV7-2 with TRBJ2-4; a possible D gene is TRBD2 (5 bases). Germline V gene lookup returns CDR1 SGHTA and CDR2 FQGNSA. The CDR3 has 16 amino acids. V lost 5 bases and J lost 0, with 14 bases in between. CDR3 sequence reads: CASSLRAALAKNIQYF. CDR3 DNA: TGTGCCAGCAGCCTCCGAGCGGCCTTAGCCAAAAACATTCAGTACTTC.

The chain's CDR3 is CASSYDRALVPYGYTF. The CDR3 DNA reads TGTGCCAGCAGTTACGACAGGGCCCTGGTCCCATATGGCTACACCTTC. The chain combines TRBV6-5 with TRBJ1-2, with 7 bases fitting TRBD1. The CDR3 contains 16 residues. J gave up 5 bases and V 2 bases, and 11 bases lay outside the gene matches. CDR1 is MNHEY, CDR2 SVGAGI, per germline.

The genes are TRBV18 and TRBJ2-7; no reliable D call. Trimming took off 2 bases at V and 5 bases at J, with 13 bases between the two ends. CDR1 and CDR2 from the germline V gene are KGHSH and LQKENI. The CDR3 covers 14 residues. This CDR3 is CASSPSRPSNEQYF. In nucleotides, the CDR3 is TGTGCCAGCTCACCATCCAGGCCCAGCAACGAGCAGTACTTC.

This sequence joins TRBV7-2 and TRBJ1-1; 7 positions match TRBD1. The CDR3 runs to 15 residues. Germline CDR1 and CDR2: SGHTA and FQGNSA. The junction had 5 bases not matched to a gene; V was cut back by 3 bases and J by 1 base. CDR3 sequence (DNA): TGTGCCAGCAGCTTCGCCGGGACAGAGAACACTGAAGCTTTCTTT. This encodes CASSFAGTENTEAFF. Variable domain in full (rest from reference TRBV7-2 and TRBJ1-1): GAGVSQSPSNKVTEKGKDVELRCDPISGHTALYWYRQSLGQGLEFLIYFQGNSAPDKSGLPSDRFSAERTGGSVSTLTIQRTQQEDSAVYLCASSFAGTENTEAFFGQGTRLTVV.

The count of this clone is one. The chain uses TRBV30 and TRBJ1-3; the D is unclear. Trimming removed 8 bases from V and 0 bases from J, with 11 bases in between. This CDR3 spans 13 amino acids. From germline, CDR1 is GTSNPN and CDR2 SVGIG (reference sequence). The chain's CDR3 is CAGPLHSGNTIYF. The CDR3 region has the DNA TGTGCCGGCCCCCTGCACTCTGGAAACACCATATATTTT.

This clone was picked up one time. This chain connects TRBV6-6 to TRBJ1-2; 8 bases map to TRBD1. Germline CDR1 reads MNHNY; CDR2 reads SVGAGI (reference sequence). V gave up 7 bases and J gave up 6 bases; unmatched junction bases: 7. This CDR3 has 13 amino acids. The CDR3 spells CASKTTGEHGYTF. CDR3 bases: TGTGCCAGCAAGACGACAGGGGAGCATGGCTACACCTTC.

CDR3 nucleotides: TGTGCCAGCATAAAGACAGGGGCAGAGAGGTATGGCTACACCTTC. It yields the protein CASIKTGAERYGYTF. The chain is built from TRBV6-5 and TRBJ1-2; 8 nucleotides agree with TRBD1. Looked up from germline, CDR1 is MNHEY and CDR2 is SVGAGI. Trimming took 7 bases from V and 5 from J; bases not matched to a gene: 12. The CDR3 is 15 amino acids.

V and J are TRBV27 and TRBJ1-5, with D tentatively TRBD1 (5 bases). Germline loops: CDR1 MNHEY, CDR2 SMNVEV (reference sequence). This CDR3 region has 16 residues. The V and J ends lost 4 bases and 7 bases respectively, with 20 bases between them. The CDR3 coding sequence is TGTGCCAGCAGTTACTATATGCAGGGCAAGAGGCAGCCCCAGCATTTT. This gives the protein CASSYYMQGKRQPQHF.

CDR3 loop: CASFLTAEGGETQYF. In DNA form, the CDR3 reads TGCGCCAGCTTTCTTACAGCCGAAGGAGGAGAGACCCAGTACTTC. The chain recombines TRBV5-1 with TRBJ2-5; maybe TRBD2 (5 bases). This CDR3 has 15 residues. Germline lookup yields CDR1 SGHRS and CDR2 YFSETQ. Trimming took off 7 bases at V and 4 bases at J, with 20 bases between the two ends. The whole variable domain, remainder taken from reference TRBV5-1 and TRBJ2-5, is KAGVTQTPRYLIKTRGQQVTLSCSPISGHRSVSWYQQTPGQGLQFLFEYFSETQRNKGNFPGRFSGRQFSNSRSEMNVSTLELGDSALYLCASFLTAEGGETQYFGPGTRLLVL.

The gene calls are TRBV19 and TRBJ2-5, with D uncertain. CDR1 and CDR2 (germline): LNHDA, SQIVND (reference sequence). V lost 5 bases to trimming and J lost 4 bases, with 8 bases between them. The CDR3 sequence is 12 residues long. The CDR3 sequence: CASSSGPETQYF. In nucleotides, the CDR3 is TGTGCCAGTAGTTCTGGGCCAGAGACCCAGTACTTC.

This clone appeared once. The V call is TRBV19, the J call TRBJ1-5, with TRBD1 as a possible D gene (6 bases). Germline CDR1 and CDR2: LNHDA and SQIVND (reference sequence). The ends were cut back, 2 bases at V and 0 bases at J, with 14 bases in the middle. This CDR3 contains 17 residues. CDR3 nucleotide sequence: TGTGCCAGTAGTATATTACGTCAGGGGCTTAGCAATCAGCCCCAGCATTTT. It translates to CASSILRQGLSNQPQHF.

The J gene is TRBJ1-2, the V gene TRBV18; D not certain. Per germline, CDR1 KGHSH and CDR2 LQKENI. The CDR3 is 15 residues long. V was shortened by 5 bases and J by 2 bases, with 15 bases between the two germline ends. Written as DNA, the CDR3 is TGTGCCAGCTCAGTGGCCGGAGGAACCAACTATGGCTACACCTTC. Protein product: CASSVAGGTNYGYTF.

This clone was seen just once. The gene calls are TRBV5-1 and TRBJ2-2; 9 bases align to TRBD1. Per germline, CDR1 SGHRS and CDR2 YFSETQ. V lost 5 bases and J lost 6; bases outside the gene matches: 8. The CDR3 is made up of 15 amino acids. CDR3: CASRGQGLTPGELFF. The CDR3 DNA sequence: TGCGCCAGCAGGGGACAGGGCCTTACCCCCGGGGAGCTGTTTTTT.

The chain combines TRBV18 with TRBJ2-7; maybe TRBD1 (6 bases). V gave up 3 bases and J gave up 3 bases, with 6 bases separating them. The CDR3 covers 12 residues. Germline V gives CDR1 KGHSH, CDR2 LQKENI. The CDR3 DNA reads TGTGCCAGCTCACCGGACAGCTACGAGCAGTACTTC. Protein: CASSPDSYEQYF.

This chain uses TRBV29-1 with TRBJ1-1; 7 bases map to TRBD1. The germline V gene has CDR1 SQVTM and CDR2 ANQGSEA. The CDR3 is 12 residues long. Trimming took 4 bases from V and 10 from J; bases not matched to a gene: 9. The DNA for the CDR3 is TGCAGCGTTGTAACGACAGGGTCATTAGCTTTCTTT. It translates to CSVVTTGSLAFF.

The V gene is TRBV3-1 (or the pseudogene TRBV3-2), the J gene TRBJ2-5; D unclear. This CDR3 is 15 amino acids long. Germline CDR1 and CDR2: LGHDT and YNNKEL (reference sequence). Trimming took off 4 bases at V and 0 bases at J, with 12 bases between the two ends. The CDR3 here is CASSLYRLYQETQYF. The DNA of the CDR3 is TGTGCCAGCAGCCTTTATCGACTGTACCAAGAGACCCAGTACTTC.

The genes are TRBV19 and TRBJ2-6, with 9 bases fitting TRBD1. Germline CDR1 and CDR2: LNHDA and SQIVND (reference sequence). This CDR3 is 16 amino acids long. The V and J ends lost 8 bases and 3 bases, in that order; junction bases with no gene match: 8. The CDR3 sequence is CASDTGGAGGANVLTF. The DNA of the CDR3 is TGTGCCAGTGATACAGGGGGCGCCGGTGGGGCCAACGTCCTGACTTTC.

The chain uses TRBV6-4 and TRBJ2-1; 8 nucleotides line up with TRBD2. Germline V gene data show CDR1 as MRHNA and CDR2 as SNTAGT. This CDR3 is built from 15 residues. After removal of 2 bases from V and 8 bases from J, the junction contained 8 bases not matched to a gene. The CDR3 spells CASSDPRGGVHEQFF. The CDR3 DNA is TGTGCCAGCAGTGACCCCCGGGGGGGCGTGCATGAGCAGTTCTTC.

This chain uses TRBV5-1 with TRBJ1-2; 7 bases are a match to TRBD1. Germline assignment: CDR1 SGHRS and CDR2 YFSETQ. V lost 4 bases to trimming and J lost 4 bases; unmatched junction nucleotides: 7. The CDR3 consists of 14 residues. The CDR3 DNA sequence: TGCGCCAGCAGCCAGACAGGGACGATCTATGGCTACACCTTC. Protein: CASSQTGTIYGYTF. The full variable domain, its missing parts supplied by reference TRBV5-1 and TRBJ1-2, is KAGVTQTPRYLIKTRGQQVTLSCSPISGHRSVSWYQQTPGQGLQFLFEYFSETQRNKGNFPGRFSGRQFSNSRSEMNVSTLELGDSALYLCASSQTGTIYGYTFGSGTRLTVV.

This clone occurred once. V gene TRBV19 combines with J gene TRBJ1-1; D is possibly TRBD1 (5 bases). The germline V gene encodes CDR1 LNHDA and CDR2 SQIVND (reference sequence). The CDR3 has 13 residues. The V gene lost 4 bases and the J gene lost 5 bases, with 11 bases spanning the gap. The CDR3 loop is CASSKDISTEAFF. The CDR3 region has the DNA TGTGCCAGTAGTAAGGACATTTCTACTGAAGCTTTCTTT.

The rearrangement links TRBV7-7 to TRBJ2-2; TRBD1 matches 8 bases. Trimming took 5 bases from V and 5 from J; bases not matched to a gene: 13. The CDR3 covers 17 residues. CDR1 is SSHAT, CDR2 FNYEAQ, per germline (reference sequence). CDR3 sequence: CASSPPGQGEQTGELFF. CDR3 DNA sequence: TGTGCCAGCAGCCCCCCCGGACAGGGAGAACAAACCGGGGAGCTGTTTTTT.